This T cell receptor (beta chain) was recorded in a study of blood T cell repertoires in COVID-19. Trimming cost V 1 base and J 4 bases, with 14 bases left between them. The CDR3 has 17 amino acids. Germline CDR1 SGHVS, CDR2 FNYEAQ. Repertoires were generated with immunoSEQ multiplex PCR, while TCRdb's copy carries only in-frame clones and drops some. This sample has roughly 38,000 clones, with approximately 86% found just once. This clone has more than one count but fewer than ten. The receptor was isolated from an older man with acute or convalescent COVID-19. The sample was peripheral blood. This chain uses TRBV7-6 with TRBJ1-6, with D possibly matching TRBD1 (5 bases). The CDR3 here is CASSLDQGLGYNSPLHF. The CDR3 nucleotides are TGTGCCAGCAGCTTAGACCAGGGTCTGGGGTATAATTCACCCCTCCACTTT.